The clone carrying this T cell receptor beta chain was recorded many times. Its antigen remains unidentified. These data are taken from a study of early T cells in non-severe SARS-CoV-2 infection. Study-level results: There was a bias toward anti-spike CD8 responses in VDJdb matching, which missed private and CD4 specificities.

Germline CDR1 reads LNHDA; CDR2 reads SQIVND (reference sequence). There are 14 residues in the CDR3. V shed 10 bases and J 2 bases; nucleotides not matched to a gene: 7. Individual cDNA molecules received unique molecular identifiers. TCRdb passed the 5' RACE reads through MiXCR, listing each CDR3 protein once. Found here are approximately 48,000 distinct CDR3 sequences, about 6.3% of them singletons; the top ten hold 2.8%. The sequence came from an adult who was a healthcare worker with PCR-confirmed SARS-CoV-2 infection or an uninfected control (not recorded which). This chain uses TRBV19 with TRBJ2-2; 7 nucleotides align to TRBD1. Sequencing used whole blood, obtained at baseline. The CDR3 coding sequence is TGTGCCACGACAGGGAAGATTAACACCGGGGAGCTGTTTTTT. Protein product: CATTGKINTGELFF.